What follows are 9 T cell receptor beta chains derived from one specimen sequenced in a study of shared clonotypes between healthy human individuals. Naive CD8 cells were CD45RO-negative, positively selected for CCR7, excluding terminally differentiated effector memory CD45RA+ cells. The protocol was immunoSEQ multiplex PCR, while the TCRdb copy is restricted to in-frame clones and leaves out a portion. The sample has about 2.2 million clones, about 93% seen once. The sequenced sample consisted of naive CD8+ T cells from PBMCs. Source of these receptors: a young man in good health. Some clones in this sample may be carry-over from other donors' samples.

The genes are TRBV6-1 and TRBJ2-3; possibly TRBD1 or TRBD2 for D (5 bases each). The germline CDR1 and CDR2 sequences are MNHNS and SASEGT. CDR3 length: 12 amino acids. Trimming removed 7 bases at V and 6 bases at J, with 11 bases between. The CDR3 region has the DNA TGTGCCAGCACGTGGGGGTGGGATACGCAGTATTTT. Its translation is CASTWGWDTQYF.

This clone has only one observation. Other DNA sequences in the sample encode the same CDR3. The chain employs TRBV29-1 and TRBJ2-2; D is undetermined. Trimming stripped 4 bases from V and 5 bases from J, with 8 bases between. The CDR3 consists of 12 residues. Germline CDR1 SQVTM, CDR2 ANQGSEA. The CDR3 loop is CSVVSGTGELFF. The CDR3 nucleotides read TGCAGCGTTGTTTCCGGAACCGGGGAGCTGTTTTTT.

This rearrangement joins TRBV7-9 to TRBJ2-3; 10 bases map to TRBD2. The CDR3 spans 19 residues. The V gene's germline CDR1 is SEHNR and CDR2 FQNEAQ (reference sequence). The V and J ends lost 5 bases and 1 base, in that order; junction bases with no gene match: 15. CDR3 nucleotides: TGTGCCAGCAGCCCCCGCGGGAAGCGGGAGGGAAAAGGCACAGATACGCAGTATTTT. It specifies CASSPRGKREGKGTDTQYF.

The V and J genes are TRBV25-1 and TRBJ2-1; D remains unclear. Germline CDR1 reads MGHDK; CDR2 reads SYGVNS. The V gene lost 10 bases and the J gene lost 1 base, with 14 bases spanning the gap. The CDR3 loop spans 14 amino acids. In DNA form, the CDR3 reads TGTGCCACCTCCAGTAGTGGTTCCTACAATGAGCAGTTCTTC. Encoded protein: CATSSSGSYNEQFF.

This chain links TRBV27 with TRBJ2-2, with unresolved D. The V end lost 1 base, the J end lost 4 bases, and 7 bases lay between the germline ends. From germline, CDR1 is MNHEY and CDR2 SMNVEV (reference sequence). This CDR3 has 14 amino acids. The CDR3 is CASSLLQATGELFF. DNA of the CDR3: TGTGCCAGCAGTTTATTGCAGGCCACCGGGGAGCTGTTTTTT.

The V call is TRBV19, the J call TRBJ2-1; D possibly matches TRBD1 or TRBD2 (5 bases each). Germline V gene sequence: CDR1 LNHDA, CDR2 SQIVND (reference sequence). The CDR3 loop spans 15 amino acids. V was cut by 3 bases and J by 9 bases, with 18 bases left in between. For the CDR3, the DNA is TGTGCCAGTAGTATTGTACAGGCCCATCGGGGTGAGCAGTTCTTC. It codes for CASSIVQAHRGEQFF.

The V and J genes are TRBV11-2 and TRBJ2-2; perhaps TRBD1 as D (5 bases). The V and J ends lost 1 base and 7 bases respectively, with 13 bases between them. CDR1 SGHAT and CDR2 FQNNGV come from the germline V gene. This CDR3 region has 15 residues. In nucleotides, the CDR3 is TGTGCCAGCAGCTTAGTCAAGGGGCACGGCGGGGAGCTGTTTTTT. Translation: CASSLVKGHGGELFF.

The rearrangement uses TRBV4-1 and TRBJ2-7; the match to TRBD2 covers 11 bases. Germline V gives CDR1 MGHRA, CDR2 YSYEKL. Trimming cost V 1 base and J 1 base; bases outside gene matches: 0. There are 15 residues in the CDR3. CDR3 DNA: TGCGCCAGCAGCCAAGCTAGCGGGAGGTCCTACGAGCAGTACTTC. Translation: CASSQASGRSYEQYF.

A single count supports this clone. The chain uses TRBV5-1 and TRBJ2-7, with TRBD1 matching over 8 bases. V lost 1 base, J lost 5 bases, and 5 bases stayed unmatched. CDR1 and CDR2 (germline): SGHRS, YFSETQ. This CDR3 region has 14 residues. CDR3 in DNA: TGCGCCAGCAGCTTGTGGACAGGGCACAACGAGCAGTACTTC. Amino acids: CASSLWTGHNEQYF.